This T cell receptor (beta chain) was documented in a study of read filtering for tumor transcriptome and immune sequencing. The overall study: R-ISS stage counts were about eight for I, roughly 16 for II, more than 5 for III. Per sample, TCR-region reads ranged about 3.5 to 11 million by IR-seq, roughly 80 to 1273 by RNA-seq.

This clonotype showed up many times. Its antigen is unidentified. Study conclusions and caveats: Single-read clonotypes: roughly four fifths of IR-seq clonotypes (roughly 4% of reads), 74.6% of RNA-seq clonotypes (roughly 43% of reads). IR-seq and RNA-seq agreed better without single-read clonotypes.

This library used about 360 ng RNA and molecular barcoded adaptors spanning alpha/delta and beta/gamma chains. TCRdb reprocessed the reads via MiXCR and lists one record per CDR3 protein. The table includes some 41,000 distinct CDR3 sequences, roughly an eighth detected once. The CDR3 is made up of 20 amino acids. The V and J ends lost 1 base and 1 base respectively, with 23 bases between them. Germline V gene data show CDR1 as LNHDA and CDR2 as SQIVND (reference sequence). The sequencing sample was made of a population of CD138-negative cells sorted from bone marrow. This clonotype was sampled from a donor at least 40 years old with multiple myeloma. This chain connects TRBV19 to TRBJ2-1; weak D call: TRBD2 (6 bases). CDR3 nucleotide sequence: TGTGCCAGTAGTATAGCAGGCCGGACTACCGGTCCCGCGTCCTACAATGAGCAGTTCTTC. Its protein is CASSIAGRTTGPASYNEQFF.